This T cell receptor (beta chain) was captured by sequencing in a study of T-cell reconstitution after alpha-beta-depleted transplantation in children. On this clonotype: A read error may produce the germline difference seen at one junction end.

The CDR3 covers 12 residues. Looked up from germline, CDR1 is DFQATT and CDR2 is SNEGSKA (reference sequence). Molecular barcoding with unique molecular identifiers was used for the TCRbeta library. MiXCR, run by TCRdb on the PCR reads, gives a single entry per CDR3 protein. The sample has some 500,000 distinct CDR3 sequences; about 18% are singletons. The clonotype was recovered from a human donor who donated a stem cell graft to a child with acute lymphoblastic leukemia. The input for sequencing was PBMCs from the stem cell graft donor, taken from the stem cell graft. This sequence joins TRBV20-1 and TRBJ1-5, with D possibly matching TRBD1 (5 bases). The CDR3 is CSAAQGNQPQHF. The CDR3 coding sequence is TGCAGTGCTGCCCAGGGCAACCAGCCCCAGCATTTT.